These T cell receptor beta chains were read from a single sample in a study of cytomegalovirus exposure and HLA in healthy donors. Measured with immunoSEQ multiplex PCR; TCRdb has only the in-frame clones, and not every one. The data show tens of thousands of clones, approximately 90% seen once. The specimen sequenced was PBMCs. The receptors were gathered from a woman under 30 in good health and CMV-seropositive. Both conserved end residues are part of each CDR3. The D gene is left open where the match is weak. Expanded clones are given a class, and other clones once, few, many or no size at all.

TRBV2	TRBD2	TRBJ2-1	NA	TGTGCCACTATGTCTAGCGGGAGAAACTACAATGAGCAGTTCTTC	CATMSSGRNYNEQFF
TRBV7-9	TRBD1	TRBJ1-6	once	TGTGCCAGCAGCTCAGCCCACGACAGGGGACCCGCGTATAATTCACCCCTCCACTTT	CASSSAHDRGPAYNSPLHF
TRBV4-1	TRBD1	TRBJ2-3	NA	TGCGCCAGCAGCCAAAGACAGGGGGCTGCAGATACGCAGTATTTT	CASSQRQGAADTQYF
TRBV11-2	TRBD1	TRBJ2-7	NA	TGTGCCAGCAGCAACGACAGGGGGATCACCTACGAGCAGTACTTC	CASSNDRGITYEQYF
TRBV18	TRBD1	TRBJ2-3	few	TGTGCCAGCTCACCGGACAGGTACGACACAGATACGCAGTATTTT	CASSPDRYDTDTQYF
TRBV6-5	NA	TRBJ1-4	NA	TGTGCCAGCAGTTACTCGAGGCAGGGAGGTGAAAAACTGTTTTTT	CASSYSRQGGEKLFF
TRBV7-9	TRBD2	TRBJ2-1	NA	TGTGCCAGCAGTTATGGGACTAGGAACAATGAGCAGTTCTTC	CASSYGTRNNEQFF
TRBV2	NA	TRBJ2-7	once	TGTGCCAGCAGTGACAGGGCGCTTTACGAGCAGTACTTC	CASSDRALYEQYF
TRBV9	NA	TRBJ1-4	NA	TGTGCCAGCAGCGTAGGTTACAGTGGCAACGGGGCAACTAATGAAAAACTGTTTTTT	CASSVGYSGNGATNEKLFF
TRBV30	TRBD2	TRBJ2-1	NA	TGTGCCTGGAGTGCGGGGACTAGCTCCTACAATGAGCAGTTCTTC	CAWSAGTSSYNEQFF
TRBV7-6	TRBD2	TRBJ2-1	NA	TGTGCCAGCAGCCATAGCGGGAGCTCCTACAATGAGCAGTTCTTC	CASSHSGSSYNEQFF
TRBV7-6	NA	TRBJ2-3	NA	TGTGCCAGCAGCTTATCCTCAGGGACAGATACGCAGTATTTT	CASSLSSGTDTQYF
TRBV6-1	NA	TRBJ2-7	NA	TGTGCCAGCACCCACGGGGGTCCCTACGAGCAGTACTTC	CASTHGGPYEQYF
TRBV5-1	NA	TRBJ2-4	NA	TGCGCCAGCAGCTTGGCCCCTGGAGTCAGGGGAAACATTCAGTACTTC	CASSLAPGVRGNIQYF
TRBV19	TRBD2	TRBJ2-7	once	TGTGCCAGTAGTATTTCTTGGGAGGGGACCTACGAGCAGTACTTC	CASSISWEGTYEQYF
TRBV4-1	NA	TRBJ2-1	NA	TGCGCCAGCAGCCCCCCCCCGGGGGCTAGCGGATACAATGAGCAGTTCTTC	CASSPPPGASGYNEQFF
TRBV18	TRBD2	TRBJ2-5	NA	TGTGCCAGCTCACCGTTAGCGGGGTCGGTCGGGGAGACCCAGTACTTC	CASSPLAGSVGETQYF
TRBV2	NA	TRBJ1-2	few	TGTGCCAGCAGTGATCGAGAGGTAGCTAACTATGGCTACACCTTC	CASSDREVANYGYTF
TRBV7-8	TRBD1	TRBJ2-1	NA	TGTGCCAGCAGCAGGACAGGGGGCGCGGGTATTGTGTCCTACAATGAGCAGTTCTTC	CASSRTGGAGIVSYNEQFF
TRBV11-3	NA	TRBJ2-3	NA	TGTGCCAGCAGCTTCGGCAGGGGGGCTAGCACAGATACGCAGTATTTT	CASSFGRGASTDTQYF
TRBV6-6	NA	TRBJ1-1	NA	TGTGCCAGCAGTTACTCGGGGGCGCGCGCTGAAGCTTTCTTT	CASSYSGARAEAFF
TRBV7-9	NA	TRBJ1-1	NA	TGTGCCATCAAAGAGGGGGTGAACACTGAAGCTTTCTTT	CAIKEGVNTEAFF
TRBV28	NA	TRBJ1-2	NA	TGTGCCAGCAGTAATCCTACTAACTATGGCTACACCTTC	CASSNPTNYGYTF
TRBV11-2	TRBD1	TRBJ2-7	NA	TGTGCCAGCAGCTTTGGGCAGGGGGCGGGGGAGCAGTACTTC	CASSFGQGAGEQYF
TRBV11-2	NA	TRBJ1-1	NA	TGTGCCAGCAGCCCACCTGCGTGGAGGTTCGACACTGAAGCTTTCTTT	CASSPPAWRFDTEAFF